This entry describes one TCR beta chain. Its antigen is not yet known. No much larger clone exists at a distance of one base, and base qualities are not known. These data are taken from a study of T cell responses to AZD1222 COVID-19 vaccine (dated by TCRdb to the early 2020s). General notes on the study: Because spike-specific TCR depth and breadth did not differ between the two schedules, AZD1222 recipients who got a second dose at roughly 4 weeks were pooled with those who got a second dose at roughly 12 weeks. A total of 240 or so trial participants underwent TCR sequencing, of whom approximately 200 had received two doses of AZD1222 and some 26 had received two doses of the MenACWY control vaccine. Trial participants were enrolled by age into subgroups of 18-55, 56-69 and 70-plus years, and roughly 160, 29 and 62 TCR-sequenced participants, respectively, were included in these subgroups.

What this sample's time point label stands for: baseline before first vaccination. Vaccinee samples were obtained from the UK trials COV001 and COV002, which included a single-blind randomized controlled phase 2/3 trial of AZD1222 (ChAdOx1 nCoV-19) in healthy adults. Trial participant PBMC samples were collected at day 0 and day 28 after the second dose for TCRbeta chain sequencing. Broad study findings and their caveats: The 56-69-year group was small, and its depth increase did not reach significance, likely because of low power. Because no samples from the day 14 peak response were available, repertoires could be characterized only after the peak T cell response. Epitopes outside the regions mutated in the B.1.351 and B.1.1.7 variants were reportedly recognized by nearly half of the unique spike-specific TCRs. Vaccine-associated CD4 TCRs spanned the whole spike protein, with dominant responses in regions 160-218 and 743-854. Only five to seven AZD1222 recipients were SARS-CoV-2 seropositive at baseline, limiting conclusions about previously exposed vaccinees. Most participants were white British and females outnumbered males, and the authors suggested that clonal diversity may have been underestimated. After two AZD1222 doses, both the breadth and the depth of spike-specific TCRs were significantly higher than at day 0 and than in MenACWY recipients.

The germline V gene yields SGHTA for CDR1 and FQGNSA for CDR2. The CDR3 spans 16 residues, from the cysteine through the phenylalanine. Left in the record is the CDR3 DNA by itself, 48 bases read in frame from the first base. V trim: 5 bases; J trim: 4 bases; unmatched bases: 8. The CDR3 regions of human TCRbeta chains were analyzed by immunosequencing. In the authors' own workflow: TCRs in the repertoires were matched against a reference library of SARS-CoV-2-specific TCRs that had been generated with the MIRA antigen-specificity platform. Breadth was defined as the fraction of unique TCRs that were SARS-CoV-2-associated. Depth was defined as the fraction of total T cells that were SARS-CoV-2-associated. Using the MIRA data, every spike-specific TCR was mapped to the spike region that the TCR reacted to and assigned to either a CD4 or a CD8 class. Log10-transformed breadth and depth values were compared by one-way ANOVA with Sidak's multiple comparisons tests. This is the immuneACCESS table as TCRdb keeps it, with only in-frame sequences that have V and J called. A part of the clones is gone; compared with another copy, unresolved V genes explain less than half, and the rest is unexplained. V, J and clone size are those of that table, while D and trimming were read from the DNA. The sample table records over 150,000 clones; more than 75% of these occur just once. The ten largest clones represent under 20% of the sample.

The clonotype comes from an adult in good health. The sequencing used peripheral blood, collected on day 0 of AZD1222 vaccination. The rearrangement combines TRBV7-2 with TRBJ2-2; 9 central bases correspond to TRBD2. For the CDR3, the sequence is CASSPESGGFTGELFF. Here is the DNA: TGTGCCAGCAGCCCCGAGAGCGGGGGGTTCACCGGGGAGCTGTTTTTT.